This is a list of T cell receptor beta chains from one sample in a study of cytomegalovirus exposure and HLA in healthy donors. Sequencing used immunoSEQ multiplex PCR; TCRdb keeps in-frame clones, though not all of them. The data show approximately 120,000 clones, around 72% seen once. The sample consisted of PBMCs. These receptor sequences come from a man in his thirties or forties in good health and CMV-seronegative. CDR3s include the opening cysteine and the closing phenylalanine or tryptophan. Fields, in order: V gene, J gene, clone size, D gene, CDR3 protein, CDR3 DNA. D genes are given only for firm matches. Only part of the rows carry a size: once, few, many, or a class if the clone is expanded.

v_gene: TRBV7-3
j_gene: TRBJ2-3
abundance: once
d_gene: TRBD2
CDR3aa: CASNGGGTDTQYF
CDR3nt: TGTGCCAGCAATGGCGGGGGGACAGATACGCAGTATTTT

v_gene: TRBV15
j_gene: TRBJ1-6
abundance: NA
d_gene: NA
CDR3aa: CATSRALRGGSSYNSPLHF
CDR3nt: TGTGCCACCAGCAGAGCATTACGAGGGGGAAGCTCCTATAATTCACCCCTCCACTTT

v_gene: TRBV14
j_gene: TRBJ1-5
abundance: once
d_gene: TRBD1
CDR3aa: CASSRRGLNQPQHF
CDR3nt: TGTGCCAGCAGCCGGAGGGGGCTCAATCAGCCCCAGCATTTT

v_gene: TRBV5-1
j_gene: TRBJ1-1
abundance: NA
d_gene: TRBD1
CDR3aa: CASSSMTGFQSEAFF
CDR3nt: TGCGCCAGCAGCTCGATGACAGGGTTTCAGTCTGAAGCTTTCTTT

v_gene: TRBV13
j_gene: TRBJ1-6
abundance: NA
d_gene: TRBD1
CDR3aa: CASSDDREISSPLHF
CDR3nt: TGTGCCAGCAGCGACGACAGGGAGATAAGTTCACCCCTCCACTTT

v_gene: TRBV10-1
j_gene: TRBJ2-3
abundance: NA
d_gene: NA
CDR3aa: CASSEIFAGSDTDTQYF
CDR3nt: TGCGCCAGCAGTGAGATCTTCGCCGGGTCAGACACAGATACGCAGTATTTT

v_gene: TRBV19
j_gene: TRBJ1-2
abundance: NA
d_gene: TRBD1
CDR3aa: CASTPGTGSYGYTF
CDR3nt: TGTGCCAGTACCCCCGGGACAGGGTCCTATGGCTACACCTTC

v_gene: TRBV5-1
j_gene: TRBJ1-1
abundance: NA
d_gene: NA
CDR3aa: CASSLARELNTEAFF
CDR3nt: TGCGCCAGCAGCTTGGCCAGGGAATTGAACACTGAAGCTTTCTTT

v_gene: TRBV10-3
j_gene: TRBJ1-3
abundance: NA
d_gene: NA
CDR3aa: CAISELGSSGNTIYF
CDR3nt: TGTGCCATCAGTGAGTTAGGGAGCTCTGGAAACACCATATATTTT

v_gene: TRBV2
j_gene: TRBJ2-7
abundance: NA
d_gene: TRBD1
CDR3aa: CASRGDSSYEQYF
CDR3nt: TGTGCCAGCAGGGGGGACAGCTCCTACGAGCAGTACTTC

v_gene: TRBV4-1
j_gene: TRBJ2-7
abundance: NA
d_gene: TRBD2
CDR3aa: CASSHGQTSGSYEQYF
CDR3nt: TGCGCCAGCAGCCACGGTCAAACTAGCGGCTCCTACGAGCAGTACTTC

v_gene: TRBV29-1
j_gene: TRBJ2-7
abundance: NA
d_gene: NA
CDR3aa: CSVTTVRQRNLPTYEQYF
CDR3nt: TGCAGCGTTACGACCGTGAGACAGCGAAACTTACCCACCTACGAGCAGTACTTC

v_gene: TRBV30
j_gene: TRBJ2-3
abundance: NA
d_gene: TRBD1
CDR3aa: CAGQGADTQYF
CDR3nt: TGTGCCGGACAGGGGGCGGATACGCAGTATTTT

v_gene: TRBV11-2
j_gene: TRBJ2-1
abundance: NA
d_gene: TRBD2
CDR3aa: CASSFRLSGGARNEQFF
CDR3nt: TGTGCCAGCAGCTTCAGGTTGTCCGGGGGGGCACGAAATGAGCAGTTCTTC

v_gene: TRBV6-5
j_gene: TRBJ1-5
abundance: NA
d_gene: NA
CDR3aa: CASSSVRNQPQHF
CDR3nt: TGTGCCAGCAGTTCAGTGCGCAATCAGCCCCAGCATTTT

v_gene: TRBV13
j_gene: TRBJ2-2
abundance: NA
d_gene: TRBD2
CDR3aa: CASTWGLAGHPTGELFF
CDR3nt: TGTGCCAGCACCTGGGGACTAGCGGGGCACCCCACCGGGGAGCTGTTTTTT

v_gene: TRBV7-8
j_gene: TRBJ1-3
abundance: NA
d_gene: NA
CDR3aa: CASSSPVGQLGSGNTIYF
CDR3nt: TGTGCCAGCAGTTCCCCGGTCGGACAGCTAGGATCTGGAAACACCATATATTTT

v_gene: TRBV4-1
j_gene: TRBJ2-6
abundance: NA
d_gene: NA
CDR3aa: CASSLGVSSGANVLTF
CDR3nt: TGCGCCAGCAGCCTCGGGGTGTCCTCTGGGGCCAACGTCCTGACTTTC

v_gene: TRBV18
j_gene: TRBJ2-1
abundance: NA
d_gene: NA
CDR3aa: CASSPPNRAGGNSYNEQFF
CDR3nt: TGTGCCAGCTCACCACCGAATAGAGCCGGAGGGAACTCCTACAATGAGCAGTTCTTC

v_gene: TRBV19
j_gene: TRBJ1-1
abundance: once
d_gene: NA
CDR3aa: CASSIYGGNTEAFF
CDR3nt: TGTGCCAGTAGTATATATGGCGGGAACACTGAAGCTTTCTTT

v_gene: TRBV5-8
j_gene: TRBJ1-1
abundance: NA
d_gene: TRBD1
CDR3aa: CASSPRQGGTEAFF
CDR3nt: TGTGCCAGCAGCCCTCGACAGGGTGGGACTGAAGCTTTCTTT

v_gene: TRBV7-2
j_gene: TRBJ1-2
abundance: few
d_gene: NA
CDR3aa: CASSTRQALYGYTF
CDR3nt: TGTGCCAGCAGCACCCGACAGGCCCTCTATGGCTACACCTTC